This T cell receptor (beta chain) was found in a study of T cells in Graves' hyperthyroidism and ophthalmopathy. Among ophthalmopathy patients, the Clinical Activity Score reached at least 3, the NOSPECS grade reached at least 4, and duration remained under 3 months. This clonotype has at least ten counts. The germline V gene has CDR1 MNHNS and CDR2 SASEGT. V was cut by 6 bases and J by 5 bases, with 10 bases left in between. This CDR3 has 13 amino acids. Amplified TCR beta CDR3 regions derived from RNA transcripts. HTBI primers were the set used in a first-round RT-PCR of the TCR CDR3. TCRdb independently ran MiXCR on the multiplex PCR reads; one entry per CDR3 protein. This sample has 500,000 to 750,000 distinct CDR3 sequences; around 14% occur once, and the top ten carry about 6.6%.

The TCR originated in a woman under 30 with Graves' ophthalmopathy. The sample taken for sequencing was blood. The chain recombines TRBV6-1 with TRBJ2-2; TRBD1 is a possible D gene (5 bases). CDR3 region: CASRTETTGELFF. For the CDR3, the DNA is TGTGCCAGCAGGACAGAAACTACCGGGGAGCTGTTTTTT.